These T cell receptor beta chains were read from a single sample in a study of T cell responses to AZD1222 COVID-19 vaccine. Profiling relied on immunoSEQ multiplex PCR, and the TCRdb table lists in-frame clones only, not all of them. This table has approximately 30,000 clones, over 80% appearing once. Specimen: peripheral blood, collected 28 days after the second AZD1222 dose. The source of these receptors is an adult who received the AZD1222 COVID-19 vaccine. The CDR3 runs from the conserved cysteine through the conserved F or W. D genes are given only for firm matches. Clone size appears in some rows only: once, few, many, or a class for an expanded clone.

clone_size,cdr3_length,j_call,d_call,v_call,cdr3_aa,cdr3_nt
.,16,TRBJ2-3,TRBD2,TRBV5-6,CASSLAGSGDTDTQYF,TGTGCCAGCAGCTTGGCCGGTAGCGGGGACACAGATACGCAGTATTTT
.,14,TRBJ1-5,.,TRBV25-1,CASSVGGGNQPQHF,TGTGCCAGCAGCGTCGGGGGAGGCAATCAGCCCCAGCATTTT
.,12,TRBJ1-1,.,TRBV7-3,CASSSQGGEAFF,TGTGCCAGCAGCTCACAAGGGGGGGAAGCTTTCTTT
.,15,TRBJ2-4,.,TRBV5-6,CASSLSGGQRNIQYF,TGTGCCAGCAGCTTGTCTGGGGGGCAAAGAAACATTCAGTACTTC
.,16,TRBJ2-1,TRBD2,TRBV19,CASTPQSGSLDNEQFF,TGTGCCAGTACCCCCCAAAGCGGGAGCTTAGACAATGAGCAGTTCTTC
.,18,TRBJ1-3,.,TRBV18,CASSPPFGQTYSGNTIYF,TGTGCCAGCTCACCACCATTCGGACAGACTTATTCTGGAAACACCATATATTTT
.,14,TRBJ1-1,TRBD1,TRBV7-9,CASSISTGVTEAFF,TGTGCCAGCAGCATTTCGACAGGGGTGACTGAAGCTTTCTTT
.,14,TRBJ2-1,.,TRBV19,CASKPYTRYNEQFF,TGTGCCAGTAAACCCTACACTAGATACAATGAGCAGTTCTTC
.,11,TRBJ2-2,.,TRBV24-1,CATSDGGELFF,TGTGCCACCAGTGATGGGGGGGAGCTGTTTTTT
once,15,TRBJ2-1,TRBD2,TRBV24-1,CATSVSGRYGNEQFF,TGTGCCACCAGTGTAAGCGGGAGATACGGCAATGAGCAGTTCTTC
.,17,TRBJ2-2,TRBD2,TRBV10-1,CGGRKEGLAGDTGELFF,TGCGGCGGCCGGAAGGAGGGACTAGCGGGGGACACCGGGGAGCTGTTTTTT
.,15,TRBJ1-1,.,TRBV7-2,CASSLVGWVGTEAFF,TGTGCCAGCAGCTTAGTGGGCTGGGTCGGCACTGAAGCTTTCTTT
few,14,TRBJ2-4,TRBD1,TRBV29-1,CSVVPDREKNIQYF,TGCAGCGTGGTTCCGGACAGGGAGAAAAACATTCAGTACTTC
.,17,TRBJ2-7,TRBD2,TRBV11-2,CASSSGQLAGGPYEQYF,TGTGCCAGCAGCTCAGGACAGTTAGCGGGAGGTCCCTACGAGCAGTACTTC
.,17,TRBJ2-1,TRBD2,TRBV24-1,CATSDPGLAGGRDEQFF,TGTGCCACCAGTGACCCCGGACTAGCGGGAGGAAGGGATGAGCAGTTCTTC
.,14,TRBJ2-5,.,TRBV5-1,CASSLPEPQETQYF,TGCGCCAGCAGCTTGCCGGAACCACAAGAGACCCAGTACTTC
.,12,TRBJ1-3,.,TRBV24-1,CASASSGNTIYF,TGTGCCTCAGCGAGCTCTGGAAACACCATATATTTT
.,14,TRBJ2-7,TRBD2,TRBV11-2,CASSLGGRAYEQYF,TGTGCCAGCAGCCTCGGCGGGAGGGCCTACGAGCAGTACTTC
.,13,TRBJ1-5,.,TRBV12-3/TRBV12-4,CASSVGGNQPQHF,TGTGCCAGCAGCGTCGGCGGCAATCAGCCCCAGCATTTT
few,15,TRBJ2-7,TRBD2,TRBV4-2,CASSQNPGGPDEQYF,TGTGCCAGCAGCCAAAACCCGGGAGGGCCTGACGAGCAGTACTTC
.,14,TRBJ1-1,.,TRBV5-1,CASSLRGARTEAFF,TGCGCCAGCAGCTTGAGGGGGGCGCGAACTGAAGCTTTCTTT
.,14,TRBJ2-5,.,TRBV24-1,CATSDPGVQETQYF,TGTGCCACCAGTGACCCAGGAGTCCAAGAGACCCAGTACTTC
.,15,TRBJ2-1,.,TRBV3-1/TRBV3-2,CASSHQGRRNNEQFF,TGTGCCAGCAGCCACCAGGGGAGAAGGAACAATGAGCAGTTCTTC
.,19,TRBJ2-1,TRBD2,TRBV27,CASSSPTSGRALPYNEQFF,TGTGCCAGCAGTTCCCCGACTAGCGGGAGGGCCCTCCCCTACAATGAGCAGTTCTTC
.,13,TRBJ1-1,.,TRBV7-3,CASSLIIGDEAFF,TGTGCCAGCAGCTTAATCATCGGGGACGAAGCTTTCTTT
.,16,TRBJ1-5,TRBD1,TRBV4-1,CASSQPRQGGNQPQHF,TGCGCCAGCAGCCAACCTCGGCAGGGGGGCAATCAGCCCCAGCATTTT
.,15,TRBJ2-5,.,TRBV6-5,CASRIRTGIQETQYF,TGTGCCAGCAGGATCCGTACAGGGATCCAAGAGACCCAGTACTTC
.,15,TRBJ1-3,TRBD1,TRBV4-2,CASSPTGQGGNTIYF,TGTGCCAGCAGCCCGACGGGACAGGGGGGAAACACCATATATTTT
.,14,TRBJ1-5,.,TRBV7-2,CASSPQGRSQPQHF,TGTGCCAGCAGCCCACAGGGTAGGAGTCAGCCCCAGCATTTT
once,13,TRBJ1-5,.,TRBV2,CASHFGTPQPQHF,TGTGCCAGCCACTTCGGGACTCCTCAGCCCCAGCATTTT
.,13,TRBJ1-5,.,TRBV5-8,CASSVGPGEPQHF,TGTGCCAGCAGCGTGGGCCCTGGGGAGCCCCAGCATTTT
.,18,TRBJ1-6,.,TRBV7-3,CASSRTGGTGTDNSPLHF,TGTGCCAGCAGCCGCACCGGGGGGACCGGGACCGATAATTCACCCCTCCACTTT
.,15,TRBJ2-5,TRBD1,TRBV9,CASSVGGRGLETQYF,TGTGCCAGCAGCGTAGGAGGCAGGGGGCTGGAGACCCAGTACTTC
once,12,TRBJ1-2,.,TRBV3-1/TRBV3-2,CASSQLAGGYTF,TGTGCCAGCAGCCAATTAGCAGGTGGCTACACCTTC
.,15,TRBJ2-7,TRBD1,TRBV5-1,CASSLAGQGAYEQYF,TGCGCCAGCAGCTTGGCGGGACAGGGGGCCTACGAGCAGTACTTC
few,12,TRBJ1-6,.,TRBV6-5,CASRQYNSPLHF,TGTGCCAGCAGGCAGTATAATTCACCCCTCCACTTT
.,15,TRBJ1-5,.,TRBV9,CASSPGDTDNQPQHF,TGTGCCAGCAGCCCAGGGGATACGGACAATCAGCCCCAGCATTTT
.,14,TRBJ1-1,TRBD1,TRBV5-4,CASSFGTFQGVAFF,TGTGCCAGCAGCTTCGGAACATTTCAGGGGGTAGCTTTCTTT
once,15,TRBJ1-2,.,TRBV7-2,CASSPSSGTLGGYTF,TGTGCCAGCAGCCCCTCCTCCGGGACCCTCGGAGGCTACACCTTC
few,14,TRBJ1-5,TRBD1,TRBV7-2,CASSLRGRDQPQHF,TGTGCCAGCAGCCTCAGGGGGAGGGATCAGCCCCAGCATTTT
.,16,TRBJ1-1,TRBD1,TRBV11-2,CASSLETGRGPTEAFF,TGTGCCAGCAGCTTAGAGACTGGCAGGGGGCCCACTGAAGCTTTCTTT
.,15,TRBJ2-5,.,TRBV19,CASSEGTSVGETQYF,TGTGCCAGTAGCGAGGGTACCTCGGTCGGGGAGACCCAGTACTTC
.,13,TRBJ1-1,.,TRBV6-5,CASRPLQPPEAFF,TGTGCCAGCAGGCCCCTCCAACCACCTGAAGCTTTCTTT
once,21,TRBJ2-1,TRBD2,TRBV27,CASRKLPYLAGETLAYNEQFF,TGTGCCAGCAGAAAACTACCATACCTCGCGGGAGAGACCTTAGCCTACAATGAGCAGTTCTTC
.,14,TRBJ2-3,TRBD1,TRBV5-4,CASSLGQYTDTQYF,TGTGCCAGCAGCCTGGGACAGTACACAGATACGCAGTATTTT
once,11,TRBJ1-1,.,TRBV6-5,CASRGNTEAFF,TGTGCCAGCCGAGGGAACACTGAAGCTTTCTTT
.,14,TRBJ1-2,TRBD1,TRBV28,CASRSTGGDYGYTF,TGTGCCAGCAGGTCTACAGGGGGCGACTATGGCTACACCTTC
.,15,TRBJ2-1,.,TRBV5-1,CASSPSSPLWDEQFF,TGCGCCAGCAGCCCCTCTAGCCCTCTATGGGATGAGCAGTTCTTC
.,16,TRBJ1-1,.,TRBV6-5,CASSYTPAGPMTEAFF,TGTGCCAGCAGTTACACGCCCGCAGGGCCCATGACTGAAGCTTTCTTT
.,14,TRBJ1-1,.,TRBV7-2,CASSNLGLNTEAFF,TGTGCCAGCAGCAACCTGGGCTTGAACACTGAAGCTTTCTTT
.,15,TRBJ2-1,.,TRBV7-2,CASRRTVSSYNEQFF,TGTGCCAGCAGACGTACCGTAAGCTCCTACAATGAGCAGTTCTTC
.,15,TRBJ1-2,TRBD1,TRBV4-1,CASSQVTGRKVGYTF,TGCGCCAGCAGCCAAGTGACAGGGAGAAAGGTGGGCTACACCTTC
.,13,TRBJ1-2,TRBD1,TRBV24-1,CATSLRTGSSYTF,TGTGCCACCAGTCTAAGGACAGGGTCGAGCTACACCTTC
.,16,TRBJ1-1,.,TRBV4-2,CASSQDGKGENTEAFF,TGTGCCAGCAGCCAAGACGGGAAAGGGGAGAACACTGAAGCTTTCTTT
.,15,TRBJ1-2,TRBD1,TRBV6-1,CASSEETGRRYGYTF,TGTGCCAGCAGTGAAGAGACAGGGAGAAGGTATGGCTACACCTTC